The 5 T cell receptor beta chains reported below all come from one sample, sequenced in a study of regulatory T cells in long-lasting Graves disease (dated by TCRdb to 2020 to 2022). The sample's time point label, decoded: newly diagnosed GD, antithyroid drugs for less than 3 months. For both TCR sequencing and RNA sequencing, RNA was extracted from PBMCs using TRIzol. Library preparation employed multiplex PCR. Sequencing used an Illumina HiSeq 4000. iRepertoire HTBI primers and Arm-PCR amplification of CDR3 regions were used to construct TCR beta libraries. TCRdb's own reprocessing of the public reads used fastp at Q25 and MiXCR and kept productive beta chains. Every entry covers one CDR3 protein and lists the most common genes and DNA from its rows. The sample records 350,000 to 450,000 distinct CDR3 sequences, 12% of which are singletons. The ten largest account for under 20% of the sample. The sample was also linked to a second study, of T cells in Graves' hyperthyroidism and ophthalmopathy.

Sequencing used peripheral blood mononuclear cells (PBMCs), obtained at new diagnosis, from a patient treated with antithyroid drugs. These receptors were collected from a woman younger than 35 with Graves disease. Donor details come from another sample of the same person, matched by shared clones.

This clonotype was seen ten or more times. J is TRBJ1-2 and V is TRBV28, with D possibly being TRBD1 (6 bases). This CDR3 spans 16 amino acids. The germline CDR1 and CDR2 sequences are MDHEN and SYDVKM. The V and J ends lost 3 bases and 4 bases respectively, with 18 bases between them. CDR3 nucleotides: TGTGCCAGCAGTTTGTCTCCTTTACAGGGCTCCTATGGCTACACCTTC. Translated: CASSLSPLQGSYGYTF.

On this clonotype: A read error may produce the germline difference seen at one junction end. The DNA of the CDR3 is TGTGCCAGCAGCAGACAGGGGGATAACTATGGCCACACCTTC. This gives the protein CASSRQGDNYGHTF. The V and J genes are TRBV5-5 and TRBJ1-2; 9 bases are a match to TRBD1. Per the germline V gene, CDR1 is SGHKS and CDR2 is YYEKEE (reference sequence). The CDR3 consists of 14 residues.

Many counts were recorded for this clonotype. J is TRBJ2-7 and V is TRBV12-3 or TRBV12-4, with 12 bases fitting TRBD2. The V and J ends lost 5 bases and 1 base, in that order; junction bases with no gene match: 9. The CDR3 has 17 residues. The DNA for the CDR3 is TGTGCCAGCAGTCTGTCGACTAGCGGGGGAGGTTCCTACGAGCAGTACGTC. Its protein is CASSLSTSGGGSYEQYV.

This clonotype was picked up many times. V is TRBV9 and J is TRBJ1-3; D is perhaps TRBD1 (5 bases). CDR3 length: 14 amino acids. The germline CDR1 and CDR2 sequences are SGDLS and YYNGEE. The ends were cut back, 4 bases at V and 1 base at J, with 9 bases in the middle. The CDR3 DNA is TGTGCCAGCAGCTCTGGGGGATCTGGAAACACCATATATTTT. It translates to CASSSGGSGNTIYF.

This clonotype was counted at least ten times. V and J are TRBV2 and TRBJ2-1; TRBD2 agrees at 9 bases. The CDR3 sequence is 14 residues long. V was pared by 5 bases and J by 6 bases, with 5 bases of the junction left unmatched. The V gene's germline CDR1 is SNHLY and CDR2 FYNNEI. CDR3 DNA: TGTGCCAGCAGTTTAGCGGGGGCCCCCAATGAGCAGTTCTTC. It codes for CASSLAGAPNEQFF.